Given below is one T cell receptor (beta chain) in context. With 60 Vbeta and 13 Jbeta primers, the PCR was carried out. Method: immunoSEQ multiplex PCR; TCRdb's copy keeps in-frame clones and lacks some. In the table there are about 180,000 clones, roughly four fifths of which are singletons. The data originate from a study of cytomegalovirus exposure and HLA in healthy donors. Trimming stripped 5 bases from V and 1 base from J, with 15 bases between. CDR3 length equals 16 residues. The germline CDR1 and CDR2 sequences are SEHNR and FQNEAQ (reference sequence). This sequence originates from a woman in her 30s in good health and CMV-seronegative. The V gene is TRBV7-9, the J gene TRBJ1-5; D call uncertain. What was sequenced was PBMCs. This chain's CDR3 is CASSPAGEGSNQPQHF. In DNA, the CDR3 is TGTGCCAGCAGCCCCGCCGGGGAGGGAAGCAATCAGCCCCAGCATTTT.